These T cell receptor beta chains were read from a single sample in a study of cytomegalovirus exposure and HLA in healthy donors. Only in-frame clones appear in the TCRdb table, and some are missing; sequencing was by immunoSEQ multiplex PCR. The sample holds 95,000 to 150,000 clones, about 80% seen once. The sequencing sample was made of PBMCs. Source of these receptors: a man aged 25 to 45 in good health and CMV-seropositive. CDR3s include the opening cysteine and the closing phenylalanine or tryptophan. D genes are given only for firm matches. Size is stated for part of the rows, as once, few or many counts, or as a class when the clone is expanded.

d_call: NA
v_call: TRBV30
clone_size: NA
j_call: TRBJ1-5
cdr3_aa: CAWSVRRNQPQHF
cdr3_nt: TGTGCCTGGAGTGTTAGGAGAAATCAGCCCCAGCATTTT

d_call: TRBD1
v_call: TRBV30
clone_size: NA
j_call: TRBJ1-2
cdr3_aa: CAWSVGTDYGYTF
cdr3_nt: TGTGCCTGGAGTGTAGGGACAGACTATGGCTACACCTTC

d_call: NA
v_call: TRBV5-8
clone_size: NA
j_call: TRBJ2-2
cdr3_aa: CASSFSGVTGELFF
cdr3_nt: TGTGCCAGCAGCTTCTCAGGGGTAACCGGGGAGCTGTTTTTT

d_call: NA
v_call: TRBV27
clone_size: NA
j_call: TRBJ1-5
cdr3_aa: CASTQIGGENQPQHF
cdr3_nt: TGTGCCAGCACTCAGATAGGGGGGGAGAATCAGCCCCAGCATTTT

d_call: TRBD1
v_call: TRBV27
clone_size: NA
j_call: TRBJ1-2
cdr3_aa: CASSFTGAFGYTF
cdr3_nt: TGTGCCAGCAGTTTTACAGGGGCTTTTGGCTACACCTTC

d_call: NA
v_call: TRBV6-4
clone_size: NA
j_call: TRBJ2-1
cdr3_aa: CAGLEGRDLNNEQFF
cdr3_nt: TGTGCCGGCTTAGAGGGCCGCGACCTTAACAATGAGCAGTTCTTC

d_call: TRBD2
v_call: TRBV6-6
clone_size: few
j_call: TRBJ2-1
cdr3_aa: CASRLAGAGYNEQFF
cdr3_nt: TGTGCCAGCAGGCTAGCGGGAGCCGGCTACAATGAGCAGTTCTTC

d_call: NA
v_call: TRBV4-3
clone_size: many
j_call: TRBJ1-1
cdr3_aa: CASSHLGGTEAFF
cdr3_nt: TGCGCCAGCAGCCACCTCGGGGGGACTGAAGCTTTCTTT

d_call: NA
v_call: TRBV2
clone_size: NA
j_call: TRBJ1-1
cdr3_aa: CASSELGRMNTEAFF
cdr3_nt: TGTGCCAGCAGTGAATTGGGCAGAATGAACACTGAAGCTTTCTTT

d_call: NA
v_call: TRBV14
clone_size: NA
j_call: TRBJ1-2
cdr3_aa: CASSQVGLTYGYTF
cdr3_nt: TGTGCCAGCAGCCAAGTTGGGCTAACTTATGGCTACACCTTC

d_call: NA
v_call: TRBV29-1
clone_size: NA
j_call: TRBJ2-2
cdr3_aa: CSVEDGGGPGTGELFF
cdr3_nt: TGCAGCGTTGAAGATGGGGGGGGGCCAGGAACCGGGGAGCTGTTTTTT

d_call: NA
v_call: TRBV5-4
clone_size: NA
j_call: TRBJ2-5
cdr3_aa: CASSLFRETQYF
cdr3_nt: TGTGCCAGCAGCTTGTTTCGAGAGACCCAGTACTTC

d_call: NA
v_call: TRBV10-3
clone_size: few
j_call: TRBJ2-7
cdr3_aa: CAISTGRTLVDSKDYEQYF
cdr3_nt: TGTGCCATCAGTACAGGGCGAACCCTCGTCGATTCTAAGGACTACGAGCAGTACTTC

d_call: NA
v_call: TRBV28
clone_size: once
j_call: TRBJ2-4
cdr3_aa: CASSLLQGGKNIQYF
cdr3_nt: TGTGCCAGCAGTTTATTGCAGGGTGGCAAAAACATTCAGTACTTC

d_call: NA
v_call: TRBV9
clone_size: NA
j_call: TRBJ1-2
cdr3_aa: CASSPYDNTSGYTF
cdr3_nt: TGTGCCAGCAGCCCCTACGACAATACTAGCGGCTACACCTTC

d_call: NA
v_call: TRBV27
clone_size: NA
j_call: TRBJ2-2
cdr3_aa: CASSFSGAGELFF
cdr3_nt: TGTGCCAGCAGTTTTTCGGGAGCCGGGGAGCTGTTTTTT

d_call: NA
v_call: TRBV9
clone_size: once
j_call: TRBJ2-1
cdr3_aa: CASSVSGDNEQFF
cdr3_nt: TGTGCCAGCAGCGTCTCGGGGGACAATGAGCAGTTCTTC

d_call: TRBD2
v_call: TRBV7-2
clone_size: NA
j_call: TRBJ2-7
cdr3_aa: CASSLAGLAGSYEQYF
cdr3_nt: TGTGCCAGCAGCTTAGCGGGACTAGCGGGATCCTACGAGCAGTACTTC

d_call: NA
v_call: TRBV13
clone_size: NA
j_call: TRBJ2-3
cdr3_aa: CASSLAVRTDTQYF
cdr3_nt: TGTGCCAGCAGCTTAGCGGTACGCACAGATACGCAGTATTTT

d_call: TRBD1
v_call: TRBV30
clone_size: NA
j_call: TRBJ1-2
cdr3_aa: CAWSGYRGGGYTF
cdr3_nt: TGTGCCTGGAGTGGATACAGGGGGGGAGGCTACACCTTC

d_call: NA
v_call: TRBV2
clone_size: few
j_call: TRBJ1-4
cdr3_aa: CASSYLVGEKLFF
cdr3_nt: TGTGCCAGCAGTTACCTAGTCGGGGAAAAACTGTTTTTT

d_call: TRBD1
v_call: TRBV7-2
clone_size: NA
j_call: TRBJ1-2
cdr3_aa: CASSRLTGGGGYTF
cdr3_nt: TGTGCCAGCAGCCGTTTAACAGGGGGCGGTGGCTACACCTTC

d_call: NA
v_call: TRBV5-1
clone_size: once
j_call: TRBJ2-7
cdr3_aa: CASSLVSEQYF
cdr3_nt: TGCGCCAGCAGCTTGGTTAGCGAGCAGTACTTC

d_call: NA
v_call: TRBV5-4
clone_size: once
j_call: TRBJ2-1
cdr3_aa: CASSVRLESEQFF
cdr3_nt: TGTGCCAGCAGCGTACGACTAGAAAGTGAGCAGTTCTTC

d_call: TRBD2
v_call: TRBV6-5
clone_size: NA
j_call: TRBJ2-5
cdr3_aa: CASRGSSGRPETQYF
cdr3_nt: TGTGCCAGCCGCGGATCTAGCGGGAGGCCCGAGACCCAGTACTTC

d_call: NA
v_call: TRBV5-1
clone_size: NA
j_call: TRBJ2-2
cdr3_aa: CASSFFSGNTGELFF
cdr3_nt: TGCGCCAGCAGCTTCTTTAGCGGGAACACCGGGGAGCTGTTTTTT

d_call: TRBD2
v_call: TRBV2
clone_size: NA
j_call: TRBJ2-1
cdr3_aa: CASRDLAGGSLPQFF
cdr3_nt: TGTGCCAGCAGAGATCTAGCGGGAGGTTCCCTACCTCAGTTCTTC

d_call: NA
v_call: TRBV15
clone_size: NA
j_call: TRBJ2-7
cdr3_aa: CATSSVGGGGFSYEQYF
cdr3_nt: TGTGCCACCAGCAGCGTGGGAGGGGGGGGTTTCTCCTACGAGCAGTACTTC

d_call: NA
v_call: TRBV5-6
clone_size: NA
j_call: TRBJ2-7
cdr3_aa: CASSSGTYEQYF
cdr3_nt: TGTGCCAGCAGCTCAGGGACCTACGAGCAGTACTTC

d_call: TRBD1
v_call: TRBV7-6
clone_size: few
j_call: TRBJ2-1
cdr3_aa: CASSLGGTGLQKQFF
cdr3_nt: TGTGCCAGCAGCTTAGGCGGGACAGGGCTCCAGAAGCAGTTCTTC

d_call: NA
v_call: TRBV19
clone_size: NA
j_call: TRBJ1-2
cdr3_aa: CASTKYPGNGYTF
cdr3_nt: TGTGCCAGCACAAAGTATCCTGGTAATGGCTACACCTTC

d_call: NA
v_call: TRBV10-3
clone_size: once
j_call: TRBJ2-7
cdr3_aa: CAIGQEQYF
cdr3_nt: TGTGCCATTGGACAGGAGCAGTACTTC

d_call: TRBD2
v_call: TRBV27
clone_size: NA
j_call: TRBJ2-3
cdr3_aa: CASSYSGSTNTQYF
cdr3_nt: TGTGCCAGCAGTTACAGCGGGAGTACGAATACGCAGTATTTT

d_call: TRBD2
v_call: TRBV9
clone_size: NA
j_call: TRBJ2-3
cdr3_aa: CASSESGRSDTQYF
cdr3_nt: TGTGCCAGCAGCGAGAGCGGGAGGTCAGATACGCAGTATTTT

d_call: TRBD2
v_call: TRBV29-1
clone_size: NA
j_call: TRBJ2-7
cdr3_aa: CSVLAGRYEQYF
cdr3_nt: TGCAGCGTCCTAGCGGGACGGTACGAGCAGTACTTC

d_call: NA
v_call: TRBV5-4
clone_size: few
j_call: TRBJ2-5
cdr3_aa: CASSIPPSAGLQETQYF
cdr3_nt: TGTGCCAGCAGCATCCCTCCATCCGCGGGGCTACAAGAGACCCAGTACTTC

d_call: TRBD2
v_call: TRBV7-8
clone_size: NA
j_call: TRBJ2-1
cdr3_aa: CASSLLAGGTYNEQFF
cdr3_nt: TGTGCCAGCAGCTTGTTAGCGGGAGGGACCTACAATGAGCAGTTCTTC

d_call: NA
v_call: TRBV4-3
clone_size: NA
j_call: TRBJ2-7
cdr3_aa: CASSRDLNRAYEQYF
cdr3_nt: TGCGCCAGCAGCCGAGATTTGAACAGGGCCTACGAGCAGTACTTC

d_call: TRBD1
v_call: TRBV27
clone_size: NA
j_call: TRBJ2-7
cdr3_aa: CASSPGQGMSSYEQYF
cdr3_nt: TGTGCCAGCAGTCCTGGACAGGGGATGAGCTCCTACGAGCAGTACTTC

d_call: NA
v_call: TRBV6-5
clone_size: NA
j_call: TRBJ1-3
cdr3_aa: CASSYSFISGNTIYF
cdr3_nt: TGTGCCAGCAGTTACTCCTTTATCTCTGGAAACACCATATATTTT

d_call: NA
v_call: TRBV28
clone_size: NA
j_call: TRBJ2-1
cdr3_aa: CASAQGRSYNEQFF
cdr3_nt: TGTGCCAGCGCTCAGGGGCGCTCCTACAATGAGCAGTTCTTC

d_call: TRBD2
v_call: TRBV10-1
clone_size: NA
j_call: TRBJ2-1
cdr3_aa: CASSALPGRTSGRAFSYNEQFF
cdr3_nt: TGCGCCAGCAGCGCACTGCCCGGCCGGACTAGCGGGAGGGCCTTCTCCTACAATGAGCAGTTCTTC

d_call: NA
v_call: TRBV30
clone_size: few
j_call: TRBJ2-1
cdr3_aa: CAWNGASRNEQFF
cdr3_nt: TGTGCCTGGAATGGTGCTTCGAGAAATGAGCAGTTCTTC

d_call: TRBD2
v_call: TRBV2
clone_size: NA
j_call: TRBJ2-2
cdr3_aa: CASSVDGSGSAGELFF
cdr3_nt: TGTGCCAGCAGTGTCGACGGTAGCGGGAGTGCCGGGGAGCTGTTTTTT

d_call: TRBD1
v_call: TRBV6-1
clone_size: NA
j_call: TRBJ1-4
cdr3_aa: CASSEAQGAFEKLFF
cdr3_nt: TGTGCCAGCAGTGAAGCACAGGGGGCGTTTGAAAAACTGTTTTTT

d_call: TRBD2
v_call: TRBV14
clone_size: NA
j_call: TRBJ2-7
cdr3_aa: CASSPMGREDPHEQYF
cdr3_nt: TGTGCCAGCAGCCCGATGGGGCGGGAGGATCCCCACGAGCAGTACTTC

d_call: NA
v_call: TRBV7-9
clone_size: NA
j_call: TRBJ2-5
cdr3_aa: CASSHSSGTQETQYF
cdr3_nt: TGTGCCAGCAGCCACTCCTCGGGTACCCAAGAGACCCAGTACTTC

d_call: NA
v_call: TRBV2
clone_size: NA
j_call: TRBJ2-2
cdr3_aa: CASSRDYTGELFF
cdr3_nt: TGTGCCAGCAGTCGGGACTACACCGGGGAGCTGTTTTTT

d_call: NA
v_call: TRBV11-3
clone_size: once
j_call: TRBJ2-1
cdr3_aa: CASSPRRAAVDEQFF
cdr3_nt: TGTGCCAGCAGCCCGCGGAGGGCCGCTGTTGATGAGCAGTTCTTC

d_call: NA
v_call: TRBV27
clone_size: NA
j_call: TRBJ1-3
cdr3_aa: CASSLQASSGNTIYF
cdr3_nt: TGTGCCAGCAGTTTACAGGCAAGCTCTGGAAACACCATATATTTT

d_call: NA
v_call: TRBV27
clone_size: few
j_call: TRBJ2-5
cdr3_aa: CASRAHQETQYF
cdr3_nt: TGTGCCAGCAGGGCCCACCAAGAGACCCAGTACTTC

d_call: TRBD1
v_call: TRBV28
clone_size: NA
j_call: TRBJ2-7
cdr3_aa: CASSSMTGSYEQYF
cdr3_nt: TGTGCCAGCAGCTCAATGACAGGGTCCTACGAGCAGTACTTC

d_call: TRBD1
v_call: TRBV2
clone_size: NA
j_call: TRBJ1-2
cdr3_aa: CASSTNPGQVGYGYTF
cdr3_nt: TGTGCCAGCAGTACTAATCCGGGACAGGTCGGCTATGGCTACACCTTC

d_call: TRBD2
v_call: TRBV10-2
clone_size: NA
j_call: TRBJ2-3
cdr3_aa: CASSEEGGRAEDTQYF
cdr3_nt: TGCGCCAGCAGTGAGGAGGGCGGGAGGGCCGAAGATACGCAGTATTTT

d_call: NA
v_call: TRBV5-1
clone_size: few
j_call: TRBJ2-7
cdr3_aa: CASSFGGSYEQYF
cdr3_nt: TGCGCCAGCAGCTTCGGCGGCTCCTACGAGCAGTACTTC